The clone carrying this T cell receptor (beta chain) was picked up a small number of times. The antigen remains unidentified. MiXCR, run by TCRdb on the 5' RACE reads, gives a single entry per CDR3 protein. The table records more than 400,000 distinct CDR3 sequences, approximately 16% of them present only once. The data derive from a study of identical twins. Germline CDR1 DFQATT, CDR2 SNEGSKA (reference sequence). V was clipped by 6 bases and J by 2 bases; unmatched bases: 6. The CDR3 is 14 amino acids. Study results and limitations: Cross-sectional statistics, not tracking of the same donors, supported the conclusions. Models predicted too little out-of-frame TCR alpha sharing in monozygotic twins. Reduced insertions were recorded for abundant cord blood beta clonotypes, with no such pattern in memory repertoires.

The sample was also reused in another study, on yellow fever vaccine responses in identical twins.

The chain joins TRBV20-1 to TRBJ1-4; 7 nucleotides agree with TRBD1. This TCR was sampled from a woman aged 18-29 years in good health. Source material: CD4+ T cells sorted from blood. The DNA for the CDR3 is TGCAGTGCCCAAGCGGGACAGACTAATGAAAAACTGTTTTTT. This sequence encodes CSAQAGQTNEKLFF.